Listed here are 23 T cell receptor beta chains from one sample, sequenced in a study of Graves' ophthalmopathy and Graves' hyperthyroidism (dated by TCRdb to 2017 to 2018). Sequencing was carried out with an Illumina HiSeq 2000. For repertoire sequencing, TCR beta CDR3 regions were amplified from RNA transcripts. The first round of RT-PCR was done with HTBI primers and the Qiagen OneStep RT-PCR kit, and was followed by a second round of multiplex PCR, then size selection and purification. TCRdb reprocessing: public reads trimmed at Q25 with fastp, clones called with MiXCR, in-frame beta chains kept. Rows with a matching CDR3 protein are joined into one entry that keeps the most common DNA and genes. Counted in this sample were 600,000 to 950,000 distinct CDR3 sequences; roughly 40% of them appeared once. The ten most abundant clones make up 44% of the sample. The sequencing input was peripheral blood. Receptors originate from an adult man with Graves' ophthalmopathy.

This chain connects TRBV2 to TRBJ1-5; D call uncertain. V lost 0 bases to trimming and J lost 5 bases, with 11 bases between them. The CDR3 length is 15 residues. Looked up from germline, CDR1 is SNHLY and CDR2 is FYNNEI. The CDR3: CASSEAGPRYQPQHF. The CDR3 nucleotides read TGTGCCAGCAGTGAAGCGGGTCCGCGCTATCAGCCCCAGCATTTT.

Concerning this clonotype: One junction end does not reproduce the germline sequence, and a read error may be involved. The chain is built from TRBV10-3 and TRBJ2-5; D is undetermined. The CDR3 runs to 15 residues. Germline values: CDR1 ENHRY, CDR2 SYGVKD. This CDR3 is CASSYSAAKQETQYF. CDR3 DNA: TGTGCCAGCAGTTACTCCGCGGCGAAACAAGAGACCCAGTACTTC.

This clonotype was found many times. The CDR3 bases are TGCAGCGTCCGGACAACAGGGGGTCCCTACGAGCAGTACTTC. The encoded protein is CSVRTTGGPYEQYF. The chain combines TRBV29-1 with TRBJ2-7, with TRBD1 matching over 8 bases. V lost 6 bases, J lost 2 bases, and 9 bases stayed unmatched. The CDR3 runs to 14 residues. The germline CDR1 and CDR2 sequences are SQVTM and ANQGSEA.

V gene TRBV7-9 combines with J gene TRBJ2-5, with D maybe TRBD2 (6 bases). This CDR3 has 12 amino acids. Per germline, CDR1 SEHNR and CDR2 FQNEAQ (reference sequence). The V end was cut by 7 bases, the J end by 4 bases, with 10 bases between. CDR3 nucleotides: TGTGCCAGCACCCCAGCGGGAGAGACCCAGTACTTC. Protein product: CASTPAGETQYF.

The chain employs TRBV7-9 and TRBJ2-5, with 11 bases identical to TRBD2. CDR1 is SEHNR and CDR2 is FQNEAQ in the germline V gene (reference sequence). With V trimmed by 4 bases and J by 1 base, 5 bases remained unmatched. The CDR3 loop spans 16 amino acids. CDR3 loop: CASSSRLAGFQETQYF. CDR3 bases: TGTGCCAGCAGCTCCAGACTAGCGGGGTTCCAAGAGACCCAGTACTTC.

The chain combines TRBV19 with TRBJ2-6; D uncertain. This CDR3 region has 13 residues. CDR1 and CDR2 from the germline V gene are LNHDA and SQIVND (reference sequence). The germline V and J ends were trimmed by 8 bases and 0 bases, with 5 bases remaining between them. The CDR3 is CASRISGANVLTF. The DNA of the CDR3 is TGTGCCAGTCGGATCTCTGGGGCCAACGTCCTGACTTTC.

The CDR3 region has the DNA TGCAGTTCGTTTGGGGACCAAGAGACCCAGTACTTC. Translating gives CSSFGDQETQYF. The chain employs TRBV29-1 and TRBJ2-5; D is undetermined. Germline CDR1 reads SQVTM; CDR2 reads ANQGSEA. This CDR3 is built from 12 residues. Variable domain in full (rest from reference TRBV29-1 and TRBJ2-5): SAVISQKPSRDICQRGTSLTIQCQVDSQVTMMFWYRQQPGQSLTLIATANQGSEATYESGFVIDKFPISRPNLTFSTLTVSNMSPEDSSIYLCSSFGDQETQYFGPGTRLLVL.

This clonotype was counted once. The V call is TRBV25-1, the J call TRBJ2-2; 10 bases agree with TRBD1. Per the germline V gene, CDR1 is MGHDK and CDR2 is SYGVNS. J lost 4 bases, V lost 6 bases, and 5 bases had no gene match. The CDR3 extends over 15 amino acids. Written as DNA, the CDR3 is TGTGCCAGCAGCCAGGGACAGGGGATCACCGGGGAGCTGTTTTTT. Its translation: CASSQGQGITGELFF.

This clonotype was detected a few times. The CDR3 DNA follows: TGTGCCAGCAATCTTGGGGCAGGGACGGATTCACCCCTCCACTTT. This gives the protein CASNLGAGTDSPLHF. The chain employs TRBV9 and TRBJ1-6, with TRBD1 as a possible D gene (5 bases). Germline loops: CDR1 SGDLS, CDR2 YYNGEE. The V end was cut by 6 bases, the J end by 8 bases, with 18 bases between. This CDR3 is 15 amino acids long.

This clonotype was seen repeatedly, ten times or more. This chain links TRBV14 with TRBJ2-7; 8 bases fit TRBD1. The germline V gene encodes CDR1 SGHDN and CDR2 FVKESK. Trimming removed 4 bases from V and 3 bases from J; junction bases left unmatched: 5. This CDR3 region has 14 residues. CDR3 residues: CASSRDRGIYEQYF. CDR3 nucleotides: TGTGCCAGCAGCCGAGACAGGGGAATCTACGAGCAGTACTTC.

J is TRBJ2-3 and V is TRBV25-1; unclear D gene. CDR3 length: 13 residues. The V end lost 6 bases, the J end lost 4 bases, and 11 bases lay between the germline ends. Germline assignment: CDR1 MGHDK and CDR2 SYGVNS. CDR3 nucleotide sequence: TGTGCCAGCAGCCCTCCGGTGGCAGATACGCAGTATTTT. It encodes CASSPPVADTQYF.

In this sample, this clonotype turned up a few times. CDR3 sequence reads: CASSIDNRANTEAFF. The CDR3 DNA sequence: TGTGCCAGTAGTATAGATAACAGGGCGAACACTGAAGCTTTCTTT. The genes are TRBV19 and TRBJ1-1, with D perhaps TRBD1 (6 bases). This CDR3 is 15 amino acids long. Trimming cost V 0 bases and J 1 base, with 9 bases left between them. The germline V gene encodes CDR1 LNHDA and CDR2 SQIVND (reference sequence).

This clonotype came up a few times. The CDR3 DNA reads as TGTGCCAGCGCTGGAAGGACTAGCGGGGGGGCCGAGGAGCAGTACTTC. Its translation: CASAGRTSGGAEEQYF. The chain employs TRBV7-2 and TRBJ2-7, with TRBD2 matching over 15 bases. After removal of 8 bases from V and 7 bases from J, the junction contained 12 bases not matched to a gene. Looked up from germline, CDR1 is SGHTA and CDR2 is FQGNSA. This CDR3 is built from 16 residues.

The chain carries TRBV11-1 and TRBJ1-1; a possible D gene is TRBD1 (6 bases). The V and J ends lost 4 bases and 1 base respectively, with 13 bases between them. The CDR3 is made up of 15 amino acids. Germline V CDR1 and CDR2: SGHAT, FQDESV (reference sequence). The CDR3 sequence: CASSSPGHQNTEAFF. The CDR3 nucleotides read TGTGCCAGCAGCTCCCCGGGACACCAGAACACTGAAGCTTTCTTT.

The gene calls are TRBV2 and TRBJ2-2, with TRBD1 matching over 11 bases. Looked up from germline, CDR1 is SNHLY and CDR2 is FYNNEI. Trimming took 9 bases from V and 5 from J; bases not matched to a gene: 20. CDR3 length: 19 residues. CDR3 loop: CASSIGPGQGDWWTGELFF. In nucleotides, the CDR3 is TGTGCCAGTAGTATCGGACCGGGACAGGGGGATTGGTGGACCGGGGAGCTGTTTTTT.

This clonotype appeared a few times. The rearrangement links TRBV7-9 to TRBJ1-6; D ambiguous. The germline V and J ends were trimmed by 1 base and 8 bases, with 15 bases remaining between them. Germline CDR1 SEHNR, CDR2 FQNEAQ (reference sequence). The CDR3 covers 16 residues. CDR3 protein: CASSLVVLGVDSPLHF. CDR3 bases: TGTGCCAGCAGCTTAGTAGTCCTCGGGGTGGATTCACCCCTCCACTTT.

The chain combines TRBV7-9 with TRBJ1-6; 9 positions match TRBD1. CDR3 length: 12 residues. Germline V gives CDR1 SEHNR, CDR2 FQNEAQ (reference sequence). V shed 6 bases and J 13 bases; nucleotides not matched to a gene: 4. CDR3 sequence (DNA): TGTGCCAGCAGAACGGACAGGGGCCCCCTCCACTTT. Residues: CASRTDRGPLHF. Supplemented by reference TRBV7-9 and TRBJ1-6, the full variable domain reads DTGVSQNPRHKITKRGQNVTFRCDPISEHNRLYWYRQTLGQGPEFLTYFQNEAQLEKSRLLSDRFSAERPKGSFSTLEIQRTEQGDSAMYLCASRTDRGPLHFGNGTRLTVT.

This clonotype showed up many times. The gene calls are TRBV7-9 and TRBJ1-1, with 9 bases that match TRBD1. Germline values: CDR1 SEHNR, CDR2 FQNEAQ (reference sequence). CDR3 size: 12 residues. V lost 1 base, J lost 10 bases, and 1 base stayed unmatched. The CDR3 reads CASSLDRGRAFF. CDR3 bases: TGTGCCAGCAGCTTAGACAGGGGGCGAGCTTTCTTT. Full variable domain (outside the CDR3, taken from reference TRBV7-9 and TRBJ1-1): DTGVSQNPRHKITKRGQNVTFRCDPISEHNRLYWYRQTLGQGPEFLTYFQNEAQLEKSRLLSDRFSAERPKGSFSTLEIQRTEQGDSAMYLCASSLDRGRAFFGQGTRLTVV.

This chain links TRBV15 with TRBJ1-2, with 8 bases lining up with TRBD1. Germline V gene data show CDR1 as LNHNV and CDR2 as YYDKDF (reference sequence). Trimming removed 3 bases from V and 4 bases from J; junction bases left unmatched: 10. The CDR3 sequence is 16 residues long. This CDR3 is CATSSAGQGEIYGYTF. Here the CDR3 DNA reads TGTGCCACCAGCAGTGCCGGACAGGGCGAGATCTATGGCTACACCTTC. The complete variable domain, with remaining parts taken from reference TRBV15 and TRBJ1-2, reads DAMVIQNPRYQVTQFGKPVTLSCSQTLNHNVMYWYQQKSSQAPKLLFHYYDKDFNNEADTPDNFQSRRPNTSFCFLDIRSPGLGDTAMYLCATSSAGQGEIYGYTFGSGTRLTVV.

This clonotype was observed a few times. CDR3 sequence reads: CSARDATGTRAGELFF. In DNA form, the CDR3 reads TGCAGTGCTAGAGATGCTACGGGAACTCGGGCCGGGGAGCTGTTTTTT. This sequence joins TRBV20-1 and TRBJ2-2, with TRBD2 as a possible D gene (5 bases). Trimming pared 0 bases from V and 6 bases from J, leaving 17 bases between. CDR1 and CDR2 (germline): DFQATT, SNEGSKA (reference sequence). The CDR3 has 16 amino acids.

This chain joins TRBV7-9 and TRBJ2-5; 7 bases fit TRBD1. There are 12 residues in the CDR3. The ends lost 6 bases at V and 12 bases at J; junction bases unmatched: 10. In germline, CDR1 is SEHNR, CDR2 FQNEAQ (reference sequence). CDR3 sequence reads: CASSQRTGTEYF. In DNA form, the CDR3 reads TGTGCCAGCAGTCAAAGGACTGGGACAGAGTACTTC.

The rearrangement uses TRBV25-1 and TRBJ1-1; maybe TRBD1 (5 bases). The CDR3 extends over 16 amino acids. Germline lookup yields CDR1 MGHDK and CDR2 SYGVNS. V dropped 5 bases and J dropped 5 bases, with 21 bases sitting between them. The CDR3 sequence is CASSSVAERGRTEAFF. CDR3 DNA sequence: TGTGCCAGCAGTTCCGTAGCGGAAAGGGGCAGAACTGAAGCTTTCTTT.

This clonotype turned up a few times. The chain employs TRBV5-1 and TRBJ1-2; 10 nucleotides match TRBD1. In germline, CDR1 is SGHRS, CDR2 YFSETQ. V shed 3 bases, J shed 6 bases, and the junction held 17 bases outside the gene matches. This CDR3 is built from 18 residues. CDR3: CASSSWDARTGGFNGYTF. The CDR3 region has the DNA TGCGCCAGCAGCTCCTGGGACGCAAGGACAGGGGGATTTAATGGCTACACCTTC.